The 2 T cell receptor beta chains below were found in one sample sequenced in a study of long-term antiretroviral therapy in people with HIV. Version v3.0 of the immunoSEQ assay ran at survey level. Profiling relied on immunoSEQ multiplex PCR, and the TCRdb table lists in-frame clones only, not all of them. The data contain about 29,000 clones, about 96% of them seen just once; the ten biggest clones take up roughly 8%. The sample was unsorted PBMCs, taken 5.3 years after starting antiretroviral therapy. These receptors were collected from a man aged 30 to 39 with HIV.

The CDR3 reads CATSRGPPGNQPQHF. As DNA, the CDR3 is TGTGCCACCAGCAGAGGTCCGCCAGGCAATCAGCCCCAGCATTTT. This sequence joins TRBV15 and TRBJ1-5; no firm D call. This CDR3 contains 15 residues. Trimming cost V 1 base and J 2 bases, with 9 bases left between them. Germline V gene sequence: CDR1 LNHNV, CDR2 YYDKDF (reference sequence).

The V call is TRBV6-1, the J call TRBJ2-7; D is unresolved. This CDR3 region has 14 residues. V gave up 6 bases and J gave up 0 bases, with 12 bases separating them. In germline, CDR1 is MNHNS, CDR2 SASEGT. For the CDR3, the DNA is TGTGCCAGCAGACCGGGCCACTCCTCCTACGAGCAGTACTTC. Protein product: CASRPGHSSYEQYF.